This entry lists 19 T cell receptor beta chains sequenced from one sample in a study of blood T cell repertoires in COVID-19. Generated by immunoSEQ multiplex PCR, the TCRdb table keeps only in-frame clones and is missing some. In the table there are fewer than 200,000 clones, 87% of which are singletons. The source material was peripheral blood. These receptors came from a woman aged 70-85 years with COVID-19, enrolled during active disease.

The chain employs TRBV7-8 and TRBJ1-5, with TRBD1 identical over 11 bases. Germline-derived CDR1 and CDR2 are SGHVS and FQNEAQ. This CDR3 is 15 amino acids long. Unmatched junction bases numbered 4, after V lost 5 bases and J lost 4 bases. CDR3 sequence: CASSTGQGGNQPQHF. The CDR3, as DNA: TGTGCCAGCAGCACGGGACAGGGGGGAAATCAGCCCCAGCATTTT.

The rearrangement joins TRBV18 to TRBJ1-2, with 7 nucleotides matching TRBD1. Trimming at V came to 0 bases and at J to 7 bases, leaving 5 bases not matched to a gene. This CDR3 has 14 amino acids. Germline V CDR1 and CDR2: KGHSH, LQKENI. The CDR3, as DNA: TGTGCCAGCTCACCACCCCGGACAGGACCTGGCTACACCTTC. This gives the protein CASSPPRTGPGYTF.

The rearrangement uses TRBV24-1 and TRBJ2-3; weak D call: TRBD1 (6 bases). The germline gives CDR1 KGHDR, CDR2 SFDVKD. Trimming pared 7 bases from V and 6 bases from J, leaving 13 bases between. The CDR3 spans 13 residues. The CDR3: CATRGQGLDTQYF. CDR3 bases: TGTGCCACCAGGGGTCAGGGGCTGGATACGCAGTATTTT.

The CDR3 DNA reads TGTGCCATCAGTGAAGGGGACAGGCATCACGAGCAGTACTTC. Encoded protein: CAISEGDRHHEQYF. The V and J genes are TRBV10-3 and TRBJ2-7, with 8 positions matching TRBD1. The V and J ends lost 3 bases and 5 bases, in that order; junction bases with no gene match: 6. The CDR3 contains 14 residues. The V gene's germline CDR1 is ENHRY and CDR2 SYGVKD.

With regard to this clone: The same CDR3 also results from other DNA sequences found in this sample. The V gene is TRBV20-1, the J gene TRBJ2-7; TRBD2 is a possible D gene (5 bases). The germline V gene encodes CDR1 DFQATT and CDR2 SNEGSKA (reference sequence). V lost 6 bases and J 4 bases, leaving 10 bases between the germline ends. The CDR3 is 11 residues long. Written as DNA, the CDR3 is TGCAGTGCCCCCACTAGTTACGAGCAGTACTTC. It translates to CSAPTSYEQYF.

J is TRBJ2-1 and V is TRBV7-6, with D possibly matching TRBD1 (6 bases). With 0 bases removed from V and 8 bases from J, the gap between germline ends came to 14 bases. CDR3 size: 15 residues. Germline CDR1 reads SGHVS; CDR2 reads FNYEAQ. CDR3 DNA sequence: TGTGCCAGCAGCTTAGCTCCCAGGGGTGGCGATGAGCAGTTCTTC. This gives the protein CASSLAPRGGDEQFF. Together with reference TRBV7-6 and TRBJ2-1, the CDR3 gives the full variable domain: GAGVSQSPRYKVTKRGQDVALRCDPISGHVSLYWYRQALGQGPEFLTYFNYEAQQDKSGLPNDRFSAERPEGSISTLTIQRTEQRDSAMYRCASSLAPRGGDEQFFGPGTRLTVL.

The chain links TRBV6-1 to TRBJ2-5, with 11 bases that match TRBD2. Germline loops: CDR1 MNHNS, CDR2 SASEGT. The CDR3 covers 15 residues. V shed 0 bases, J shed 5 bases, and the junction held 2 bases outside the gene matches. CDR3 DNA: TGTGCCAGCAGTGAAGCACTAGCGGGGGTGGAGACCCAGTACTTC. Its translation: CASSEALAGVETQYF.

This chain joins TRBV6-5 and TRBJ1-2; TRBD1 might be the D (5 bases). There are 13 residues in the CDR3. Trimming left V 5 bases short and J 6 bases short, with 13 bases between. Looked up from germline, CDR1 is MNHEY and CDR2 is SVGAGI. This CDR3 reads CASSLVGDHGYTF. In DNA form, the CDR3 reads TGTGCCAGCAGTCTTGTAGGGGATCATGGCTACACCTTC.

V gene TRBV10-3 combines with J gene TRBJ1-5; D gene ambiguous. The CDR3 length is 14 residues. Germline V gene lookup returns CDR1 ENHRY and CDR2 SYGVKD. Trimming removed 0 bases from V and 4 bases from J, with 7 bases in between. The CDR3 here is CAISESTGNQPQHF. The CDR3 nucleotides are TGTGCCATCAGTGAGTCGACGGGGAATCAGCCCCAGCATTTT.

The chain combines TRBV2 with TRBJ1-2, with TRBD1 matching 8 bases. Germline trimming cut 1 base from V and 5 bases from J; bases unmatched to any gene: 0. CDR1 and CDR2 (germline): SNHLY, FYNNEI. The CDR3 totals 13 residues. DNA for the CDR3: TGTGCCAGCAGTGAAGGACAGGGGTATGGCTACACCTTC. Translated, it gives CASSEGQGYGYTF.

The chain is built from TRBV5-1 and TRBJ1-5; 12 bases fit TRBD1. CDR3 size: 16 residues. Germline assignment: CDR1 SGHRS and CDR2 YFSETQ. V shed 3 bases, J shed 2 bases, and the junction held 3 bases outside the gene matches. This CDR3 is CASSYGTGGGNQPQHF. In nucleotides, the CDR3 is TGCGCCAGCAGCTACGGGACAGGGGGCGGCAATCAGCCCCAGCATTTT. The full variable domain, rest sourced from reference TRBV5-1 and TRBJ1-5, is KAGVTQTPRYLIKTRGQQVTLSCSPISGHRSVSWYQQTPGQGLQFLFEYFSETQRNKGNFPGRFSGRQFSNSRSEMNVSTLELGDSALYLCASSYGTGGGNQPQHFGDGTRLSIL.

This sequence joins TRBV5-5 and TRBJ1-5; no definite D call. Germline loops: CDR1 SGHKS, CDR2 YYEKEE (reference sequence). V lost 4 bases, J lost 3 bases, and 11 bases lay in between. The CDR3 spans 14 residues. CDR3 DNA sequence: TGTGCCAGCAGCCCCCCCGGTCTCAATCAGCCCCAGCATTTT. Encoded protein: CASSPPGLNQPQHF.

In DNA form, the CDR3 reads TGTGCCAGTAGTTTCCTCGGTGGGCTAATGGATGAGCAGTTCTTC. Translated: CASSFLGGLMDEQFF. The chain couples TRBV19 to TRBJ2-1; unclear D gene. The CDR3 spans 15 residues. Trimming cost V 5 bases and J 8 bases, with 19 bases left between them. Germline CDR1 reads LNHDA; CDR2 reads SQIVND (reference sequence). Full variable domain (missing parts from reference TRBV19 and TRBJ2-1): DGGITQSPKYLFRKEGQNVTLSCEQNLNHDAMYWYRQDPGQGLRLIYYSQIVNDFQKGDIAEGYSVSREKKESFPLTVTSAQKNPTAFYLCASSFLGGLMDEQFFGPGTRLTVL.

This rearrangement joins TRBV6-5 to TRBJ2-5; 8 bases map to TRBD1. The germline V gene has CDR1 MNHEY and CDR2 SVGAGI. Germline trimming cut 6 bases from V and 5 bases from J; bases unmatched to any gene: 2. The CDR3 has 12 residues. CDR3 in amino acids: CASRDRGETQYF. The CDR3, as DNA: TGTGCCAGCAGAGACAGGGGCGAGACCCAGTACTTC.

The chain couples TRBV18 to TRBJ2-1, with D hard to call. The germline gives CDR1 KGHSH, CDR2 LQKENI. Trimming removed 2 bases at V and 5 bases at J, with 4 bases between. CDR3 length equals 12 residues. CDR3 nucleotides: TGTGCCAGCTCACCAATAGACAATGAGCAGTTCTTC. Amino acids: CASSPIDNEQFF.

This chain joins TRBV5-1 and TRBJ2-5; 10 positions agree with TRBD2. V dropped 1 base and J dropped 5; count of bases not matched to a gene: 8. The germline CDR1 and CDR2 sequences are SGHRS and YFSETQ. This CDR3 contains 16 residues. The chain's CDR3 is CASSLMSSGSSETQYF. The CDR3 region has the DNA TGCGCCAGCAGCTTGATGTCTAGCGGGAGTAGCGAGACCCAGTACTTC.

CDR3 loop: CASSQGQGYNEQFF. Here the CDR3 DNA reads TGCGCCAGCAGCCAGGGACAGGGGTACAATGAGCAGTTCTTC. The chain links TRBV4-1 to TRBJ2-1; 10 bases fit TRBD1. CDR3 length equals 14 residues. Per germline, CDR1 MGHRA and CDR2 YSYEKL. Unmatched junction bases numbered 0, after V lost 3 bases and J lost 4 bases.

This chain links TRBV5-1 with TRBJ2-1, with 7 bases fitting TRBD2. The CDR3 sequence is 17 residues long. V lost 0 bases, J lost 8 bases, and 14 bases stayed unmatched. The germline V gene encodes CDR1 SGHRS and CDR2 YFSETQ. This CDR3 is CASSLGQGGPRFYEQFF. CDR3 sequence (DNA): TGCGCCAGCAGCTTGGGTCAGGGAGGGCCCCGGTTCTATGAGCAGTTCTTC.

CDR3 sequence reads: CASTAASSYEQYF. The CDR3 coding sequence is TGTGCCAGTACGGCGGCAAGCAGCTACGAGCAGTACTTC. This rearrangement joins TRBV28 to TRBJ2-7; unclear D gene. The germline gives CDR1 MDHEN, CDR2 SYDVKM. V was clipped by 9 bases and J by 3 bases, with 15 bases between them. This CDR3 is built from 13 residues.